A selection of T cell receptor beta chains follows, all from one sample in a study of shared clonotypes between healthy human individuals. Measured with immunoSEQ multiplex PCR; TCRdb has only the in-frame clones, and not every one. The sample records around 1.4 million clones, less than 99% being singletons. The specimen sequenced was naive CD4+ T cells sorted from blood. These receptors all stem from a man aged 30 to 45 in good health. Both conserved end residues are part of each CDR3. Each record gives: V gene, clone size, J gene, D gene, CDR3 DNA, CDR3 protein. D genes are given only for firm matches. Clone sizes are given selectively: once, few, many, or a class where the clone is expanded.

v_call: TRBV4-1; clone_size: -; j_call: TRBJ2-7; d_call: TRBD2; cdr3_nt: TGCGCCAGCAGCCAAGTAAGCGGGAGGATCTACGAGCAGTACTTC; cdr3_aa: CASSQVSGRIYEQYF
v_call: TRBV7-9; clone_size: -; j_call: TRBJ2-5; d_call: -; cdr3_nt: TGTGCCAGCTCCTACGGGACACCCATTCAAGAGACCCAGTACTTC; cdr3_aa: CASSYGTPIQETQYF
v_call: TRBV4-3; clone_size: -; j_call: TRBJ2-1; d_call: TRBD2; cdr3_nt: TGCGCCAGCAGCCAAGATCGGACTAGCGGGATTTACAATGAGCAGTTCTTC; cdr3_aa: CASSQDRTSGIYNEQFF
v_call: TRBV5-6; clone_size: -; j_call: TRBJ2-7; d_call: TRBD1; cdr3_nt: TGTGCCAGCAGCAGACAGGGGGATAGTCCCTACGAGCAGTACTTC; cdr3_aa: CASSRQGDSPYEQYF
v_call: TRBV19; clone_size: -; j_call: TRBJ2-1; d_call: TRBD1; cdr3_nt: TGTGCCAGTAGTCCCCTGCGGATGGGACAGGGTTTTAATGAGCAGTTCTTC; cdr3_aa: CASSPLRMGQGFNEQFF
v_call: TRBV27; clone_size: -; j_call: TRBJ2-7; d_call: -; cdr3_nt: TGTGCCAGCAGTTTAAGAGGGAGCTACGAGCAGTACTTC; cdr3_aa: CASSLRGSYEQYF
v_call: TRBV28; clone_size: -; j_call: TRBJ2-5; d_call: TRBD1; cdr3_nt: TGTGCCAGCAGTTTATGGCCAGGGGGATTACACCACCAAGAGACCCAGTACTTC; cdr3_aa: CASSLWPGGLHHQETQYF
v_call: TRBV4-3; clone_size: -; j_call: TRBJ2-2; d_call: -; cdr3_nt: TGCGCCAGCAGCCCTAAGACAACCTTTTCCGGGGAGCTGTTTTTT; cdr3_aa: CASSPKTTFSGELFF
v_call: TRBV5-6; clone_size: once; j_call: TRBJ2-1; d_call: TRBD2; cdr3_nt: TGTGCCAGCAGCTTGGGGATGGGGGGACTAGCGGGAAACAATGAGCAGTTCTTC; cdr3_aa: CASSLGMGGLAGNNEQFF
v_call: TRBV5-1; clone_size: -; j_call: TRBJ2-7; d_call: -; cdr3_nt: TGCGCCAGCAGCTTATCCCCCCACTACGAGCAGTACTTC; cdr3_aa: CASSLSPHYEQYF
v_call: TRBV5-1; clone_size: -; j_call: TRBJ1-4; d_call: -; cdr3_nt: TGCGCCAGCAGCTTAGGAACAACTAATGAAAAACTGTTTTTT; cdr3_aa: CASSLGTTNEKLFF
v_call: TRBV5-5; clone_size: -; j_call: TRBJ2-7; d_call: TRBD1; cdr3_nt: TGTGCCAGCAGCCCCGGGACAGGGCCCTCCGAGCAGTACTTC; cdr3_aa: CASSPGTGPSEQYF
v_call: TRBV4-3; clone_size: -; j_call: TRBJ2-1; d_call: TRBD2; cdr3_nt: TGCGCCAGCAGCCAAGATGCCGGGGGCGGGAGGAGGACCTACAATGAGCAGTTCTTC; cdr3_aa: CASSQDAGGGRRTYNEQFF
v_call: TRBV27; clone_size: -; j_call: TRBJ1-2; d_call: TRBD1; cdr3_nt: TGTGCCAGCAGTTCCAGGACAGGGTATGGCTACACCTTC; cdr3_aa: CASSSRTGYGYTF
v_call: TRBV10-3; clone_size: -; j_call: TRBJ2-7; d_call: TRBD1; cdr3_nt: TGTGCCATCAGTGGTGGACAGGTTTCAGCCTACGAGCAGTACTTC; cdr3_aa: CAISGGQVSAYEQYF
v_call: TRBV14; clone_size: -; j_call: TRBJ1-1; d_call: -; cdr3_nt: TGTGCCAGCAGCCAGATAGGAGGCAGGTGGAACACTGAAGCTTTCTTT; cdr3_aa: CASSQIGGRWNTEAFF
v_call: TRBV5-1; clone_size: -; j_call: TRBJ2-3; d_call: -; cdr3_nt: TGCGCCAGCAGGGGGACCATCACAGATACGCAGTATTTT; cdr3_aa: CASRGTITDTQYF
v_call: TRBV4-3; clone_size: -; j_call: TRBJ2-7; d_call: TRBD2; cdr3_nt: TGCGCCAGCAGCCAAGGTCCCCCGCGGCTAGCGGGAGGAACCTACGAGCAGTACTTC; cdr3_aa: CASSQGPPRLAGGTYEQYF
v_call: TRBV5-4; clone_size: -; j_call: TRBJ1-1; d_call: -; cdr3_nt: TGTGCCAGCAGCTCGTCAGGGAAGTGGGACACTGAAGCTTTCTTT; cdr3_aa: CASSSSGKWDTEAFF
v_call: TRBV19; clone_size: once; j_call: TRBJ1-5; d_call: -; cdr3_nt: TGTGCCAGTAGTATAGGGGGGCGGCCCCAGCATTTT; cdr3_aa: CASSIGGRPQHF
v_call: TRBV18; clone_size: -; j_call: TRBJ2-7; d_call: -; cdr3_nt: TGTGCCAGCTCACCACCCTCCCAGTCCTACGAGCAGTACTTC; cdr3_aa: CASSPPSQSYEQYF
v_call: TRBV5-1; clone_size: -; j_call: TRBJ2-1; d_call: -; cdr3_nt: TGCGCCAGCAGCTTTCGGGACAATGAGCAGTTCTTC; cdr3_aa: CASSFRDNEQFF
v_call: TRBV30; clone_size: -; j_call: TRBJ2-4; d_call: -; cdr3_nt: TGTGCCTGGAGTATTCGGACAGTTCAGGTCATTCAGTACTTC; cdr3_aa: CAWSIRTVQVIQYF
v_call: TRBV14; clone_size: -; j_call: TRBJ2-7; d_call: TRBD2; cdr3_nt: TGTGCCAGCAGCCAAAGACTAGCGGGGGGGAGCTCCTACGAGCAGTACTTC; cdr3_aa: CASSQRLAGGSSYEQYF
v_call: TRBV7-9; clone_size: -; j_call: TRBJ2-5; d_call: TRBD1; cdr3_nt: TGTGCCAGCAGTAGGACAGGGGGGCAAGAGACCCAGTACTTC; cdr3_aa: CASSRTGGQETQYF
v_call: TRBV15; clone_size: -; j_call: TRBJ1-1; d_call: -; cdr3_nt: TGTGCCACCAGCAGAGTGTCGAACACTGAAGCTTTCTTT; cdr3_aa: CATSRVSNTEAFF
v_call: TRBV9; clone_size: once; j_call: TRBJ1-1; d_call: TRBD1; cdr3_nt: TGTGCCAGCAGCGTGGACGCGGGACAGCTTCACACTGAAGCTTTCTTT; cdr3_aa: CASSVDAGQLHTEAFF
v_call: TRBV9; clone_size: -; j_call: TRBJ2-3; d_call: -; cdr3_nt: TGTGCCAGCAGCGGACCGGTAGGGCGGGAAGATAGCACAGATACGCAGTATTTT; cdr3_aa: CASSGPVGREDSTDTQYF
v_call: TRBV2; clone_size: -; j_call: TRBJ2-3; d_call: TRBD2; cdr3_nt: TGTGCCAGCAGTGTGAGCGGGAGTGGGACAGATACGCAGTATTTT; cdr3_aa: CASSVSGSGTDTQYF
v_call: TRBV5-1; clone_size: -; j_call: TRBJ1-1; d_call: -; cdr3_nt: TGCGCCAGCAGCCCTGGACTGCTTGATCGGATGAACACTGAAGCTTTCTTT; cdr3_aa: CASSPGLLDRMNTEAFF
v_call: TRBV19; clone_size: -; j_call: TRBJ2-1; d_call: TRBD2; cdr3_nt: TGTGCCAGTAGTATTCGTGATAGCGGGAGGGCCCGGCAGGGCAGTCGAGTTTGGGAGCAGTTCTTC; cdr3_aa: CASSIRDSGRARQGSRVWEQFF
v_call: TRBV7-7; clone_size: -; j_call: TRBJ2-1; d_call: TRBD2; cdr3_nt: TGTGCCAGCAGCGGGGGAGGGTCGGCTTCTGGTTCCTACAATGAGCAGTTCTTC; cdr3_aa: CASSGGGSASGSYNEQFF
v_call: TRBV5-1; clone_size: -; j_call: TRBJ2-7; d_call: TRBD1; cdr3_nt: TGCGCCAGCAGCTTGGCCGCGGGACAGGGCTACGAGCAGTACTTC; cdr3_aa: CASSLAAGQGYEQYF
v_call: TRBV6-5; clone_size: -; j_call: TRBJ2-7; d_call: -; cdr3_nt: TGTGCCAGCAGTGAAACCCCCCTAGCGTACGAGCAGTACTTC; cdr3_aa: CASSETPLAYEQYF
v_call: TRBV10-1; clone_size: -; j_call: TRBJ2-5; d_call: TRBD1; cdr3_nt: TGCGCCAGCAGTGAGTCTTTGGCAGGGACAGGGGGCATACAGACCCAGTACTTC; cdr3_aa: CASSESLAGTGGIQTQYF
v_call: TRBV5-6; clone_size: -; j_call: TRBJ2-5; d_call: TRBD1; cdr3_nt: TGTGCCAGCAGCTTGGCGGGACAGGGGATGGAGACCCAGTACTTC; cdr3_aa: CASSLAGQGMETQYF
v_call: TRBV10-3; clone_size: -; j_call: TRBJ2-1; d_call: TRBD2; cdr3_nt: TGTGCCATCAGGACGAAAGACGGACTAGCGTTAAATTACAATGAGCAGTTCTTC; cdr3_aa: CAIRTKDGLALNYNEQFF
v_call: TRBV5-1; clone_size: -; j_call: TRBJ2-5; d_call: TRBD1; cdr3_nt: TGCGCCAGCAGCTTCTCGGGGACAGGGGAAGAGACCCAGTACTTC; cdr3_aa: CASSFSGTGEETQYF
v_call: TRBV6-5; clone_size: -; j_call: TRBJ2-1; d_call: -; cdr3_nt: TGTGCCAGCAGTTACGGGAGTGGGGTCTACAATGAGCAGTTCTTC; cdr3_aa: CASSYGSGVYNEQFF
v_call: TRBV5-1; clone_size: -; j_call: TRBJ1-1; d_call: -; cdr3_nt: TGCGCCAGCAGCTTGGAGCCGCCGAACACTGAAGCTTTCTTT; cdr3_aa: CASSLEPPNTEAFF
v_call: TRBV27; clone_size: -; j_call: TRBJ2-3; d_call: -; cdr3_nt: TGTGCCAGCAGTTTTTTGAGGCCGGGAACAGATACGCAGTATTTT; cdr3_aa: CASSFLRPGTDTQYF
v_call: TRBV5-1; clone_size: once; j_call: TRBJ2-3; d_call: -; cdr3_nt: TGCGCCAGCAGCTTGGAGAGACACAGCACAGATACGCAGTATTTT; cdr3_aa: CASSLERHSTDTQYF
v_call: TRBV28; clone_size: -; j_call: TRBJ2-1; d_call: TRBD2; cdr3_nt: TGTGCCAGCAGTTTCGCCGGGAGGGGCCCCTACAATGAGCAGTTCTTC; cdr3_aa: CASSFAGRGPYNEQFF
v_call: TRBV5-5; clone_size: once; j_call: TRBJ2-7; d_call: TRBD1; cdr3_nt: TGTGCCAGCAGCGCCTCTGGGACAGGGAACCCCTACGAGCAGTACTTC; cdr3_aa: CASSASGTGNPYEQYF
v_call: TRBV7-9; clone_size: -; j_call: TRBJ2-7; d_call: TRBD2; cdr3_nt: TGTGCCAGCCGGGACTACTCCTACGAGCAGTACTTC; cdr3_aa: CASRDYSYEQYF
v_call: TRBV7-9; clone_size: -; j_call: TRBJ2-7; d_call: -; cdr3_nt: TGTGCCAGCAGCTCGAGCGGTTTTGGGTACGAGCAGTACTTC; cdr3_aa: CASSSSGFGYEQYF
v_call: TRBV5-6; clone_size: -; j_call: TRBJ2-5; d_call: -; cdr3_nt: TGTGCCAGCAGGTTTATCGGGGGTGTGGAGACCCAGTACTTC; cdr3_aa: CASRFIGGVETQYF
v_call: TRBV7-8; clone_size: -; j_call: TRBJ1-1; d_call: -; cdr3_nt: TGTGCCAGCAGCTTATCAGTCCTCTTCTTT; cdr3_aa: CASSLSVLFF
v_call: TRBV7-3; clone_size: -; j_call: TRBJ2-1; d_call: -; cdr3_nt: TGTGCCAGCAGCTTAACGGACGGAAATGAGCAGTTCTTC; cdr3_aa: CASSLTDGNEQFF
v_call: TRBV18; clone_size: once; j_call: TRBJ2-7; d_call: TRBD1; cdr3_nt: TGTGCCAGCTCACCAGGACAGGGTAATTACGAGCAGTACTTC; cdr3_aa: CASSPGQGNYEQYF
v_call: TRBV4-3; clone_size: -; j_call: TRBJ2-4; d_call: -; cdr3_nt: TGCGCCAGCAGCCAAGAGACTGTCCGGAGGCAAGGAAACATTCAGTACTTC; cdr3_aa: CASSQETVRRQGNIQYF
v_call: TRBV7-9; clone_size: -; j_call: TRBJ2-1; d_call: TRBD2; cdr3_nt: TGTGCCAGCAGTCGGACTAGCGGGAGGTTGGGGTACAATGAGCAGTTCTTC; cdr3_aa: CASSRTSGRLGYNEQFF